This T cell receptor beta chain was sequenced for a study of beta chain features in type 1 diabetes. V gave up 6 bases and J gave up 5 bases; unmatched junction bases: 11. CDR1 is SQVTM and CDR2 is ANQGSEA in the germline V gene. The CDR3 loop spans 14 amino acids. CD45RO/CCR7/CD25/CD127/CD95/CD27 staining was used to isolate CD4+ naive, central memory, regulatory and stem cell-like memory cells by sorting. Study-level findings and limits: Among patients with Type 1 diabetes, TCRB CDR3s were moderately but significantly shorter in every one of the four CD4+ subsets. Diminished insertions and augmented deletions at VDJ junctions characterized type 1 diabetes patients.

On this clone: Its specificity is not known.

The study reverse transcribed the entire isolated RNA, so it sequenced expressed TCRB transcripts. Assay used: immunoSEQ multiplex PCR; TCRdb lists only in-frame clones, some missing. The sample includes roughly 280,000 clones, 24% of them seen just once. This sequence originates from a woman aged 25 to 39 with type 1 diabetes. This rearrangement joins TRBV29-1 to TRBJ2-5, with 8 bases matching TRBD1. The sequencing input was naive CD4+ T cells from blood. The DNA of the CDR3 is TGCAGCGTGAGACGGACAGGGACCGGGGAGACCCAGTACTTC. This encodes CSVRRTGTGETQYF.